Each of the 32 T cell receptor beta chains below was sequenced from the same sample in a study of cytomegalovirus exposure and HLA in healthy donors. The PCR employed 60 Vbeta primers together with 13 Jbeta primers. Only in-frame clones appear in the TCRdb table, and some are missing; sequencing was by immunoSEQ multiplex PCR. This sample's table has about 48,000 clones. Sequenced: PBMCs. The receptors derive from a male donor in good health and CMV-seropositive.

This rearrangement joins TRBV5-4 to TRBJ1-1; no definite D call. The germline V gene has CDR1 SGHNT and CDR2 YYREEE (reference sequence). V was shortened by 4 bases and J by 2 bases, with 9 bases between the two germline ends. This CDR3 contains 13 residues. The CDR3 here is CASSPGQNTEAFF. CDR3 DNA: TGTGCCAGCAGCCCAGGTCAAAACACTGAAGCTTTCTTT.

The J gene is TRBJ1-2, the V gene TRBV7-9; D gene uncertain. The CDR3 totals 11 residues. V dropped 3 bases and J dropped 7 bases, with 6 bases sitting between them. The germline V gene encodes CDR1 SEHNR and CDR2 FQNEAQ (reference sequence). The CDR3 sequence is CASSFGRGYTF. CDR3 DNA sequence: TGTGCCAGCAGCTTTGGGCGTGGCTACACCTTC. The variable domain in full, completed from reference TRBV7-9 and TRBJ1-2, reads DTGVSQNPRHKITKRGQNVTFRCDPISEHNRLYWYRQTLGQGPEFLTYFQNEAQLEKSRLLSDRFSAERPKGSFSTLEIQRTEQGDSAMYLCASSFGRGYTFGSGTRLTVV.

The gene calls are TRBV13 and TRBJ2-1; 12 positions agree with TRBD2. From germline, CDR1 is PRHDT and CDR2 FYEKMQ (reference sequence). With 3 bases clipped from V and 4 bases from J, the junction kept 7 bases outside the gene matches. This CDR3 contains 17 residues. The CDR3 loop reads CASSFPRTSGAYNEQFF. For the CDR3, the DNA is TGTGCCAGCAGCTTCCCCCGGACTAGCGGGGCTTACAATGAGCAGTTCTTC. The variable domain in full, with the rest retrieved from reference TRBV13 and TRBJ2-1, is AAGVIQSPRHLIKEKRETATLKCYPIPRHDTVYWYQQGPGQDPQFLISFYEKMQSDKGSIPDRFSAQQFSDYHSELNMSSLELGDSALYFCASSFPRTSGAYNEQFFGPGTRLTVL.

This chain joins TRBV18 and TRBJ1-4; D remains unclear. Germline CDR1 reads KGHSH; CDR2 reads LQKENI. V was clipped by 3 bases and J by 6 bases, with 11 bases between them. The CDR3 is made up of 14 amino acids. The CDR3 region has the DNA TGTGCCAGCTCACCGGTCGTGGAGGATGAAAAACTGTTTTTT. It specifies CASSPVVEDEKLFF.

The V gene is TRBV15, the J gene TRBJ1-2; 7 bases map to TRBD1. The ends lost 3 bases at V and 5 bases at J; junction bases unmatched: 18. The CDR3 length is 18 residues. Germline V gives CDR1 LNHNV, CDR2 YYDKDF (reference sequence). The CDR3 region has the DNA TGTGCCACCAGCAGCTCCCGATGGGACAGCCTCACCGATTATGGCTACACCTTC. Translation: CATSSSRWDSLTDYGYTF.

The chain joins TRBV6-5 to TRBJ1-2; D gene uncertain. Trimming removed 0 bases from V and 4 bases from J, with 9 bases in between. The CDR3 has 14 amino acids. Looked up from germline, CDR1 is MNHEY and CDR2 is SVGAGI. The CDR3 loop reads CASSYSAGVYGYTF. CDR3 bases: TGTGCCAGCAGTTACTCCGCAGGCGTCTATGGCTACACCTTC.

J is TRBJ2-1 and V is TRBV5-6; D is possibly TRBD2 (6 bases). The CDR3 loop spans 13 amino acids. The ends were cut back, 7 bases at V and 8 bases at J, with 16 bases in the middle. From germline, CDR1 is SGHDT and CDR2 YYEEEE. The DNA of the CDR3 is TGTGCCAGCCTGCCCGGGGGAGGTTATGAGCAGTTCTTC. The encoded protein is CASLPGGGYEQFF.

The chain couples TRBV9 to TRBJ1-2; TRBD1 agrees at 8 bases. The germline CDR1 and CDR2 sequences are SGDLS and YYNGEE. CDR3 length: 15 amino acids. The trim removed 1 base at V and 6 bases at J, leaving 8 bases unmatched. Here the CDR3 DNA reads TGTGCCAGCAGCGTATGGGACAGGCCCGGGCATGGCTACACCTTC. This gives the protein CASSVWDRPGHGYTF. The whole variable domain, filled in from reference TRBV9 and TRBJ1-2, reads DSGVTQTPKHLITATGQRVTLRCSPRSGDLSVYWYQQSLDQGLQFLIQYYNGEERAKGNILERFSAQQFPDLHSELNLSSLELGDSALYFCASSVWDRPGHGYTFGSGTRLTVV.

V is TRBV4-2 and J is TRBJ2-7, with 11 bases aligning to TRBD1. The length of the CDR3 is 16 residues. Germline CDR1 reads LGHNA; CDR2 reads YNFKEQ. The V and J ends lost 2 bases and 0 bases, in that order; junction bases with no gene match: 3. CDR3 protein: CASSQPGTGGSYEQYF. CDR3 DNA sequence: TGTGCCAGCAGCCAACCCGGGACAGGGGGCTCCTACGAGCAGTACTTC.

The rearrangement links TRBV19 to TRBJ1-2; 7 bases align to TRBD1. This CDR3 is built from 13 residues. Germline CDR1 LNHDA, CDR2 SQIVND (reference sequence). V lost 5 bases and J lost 14; bases outside the gene matches: 14. CDR3 bases: TGTGCCAGTAGTTATGGGGACAGATACACCTTTACCTTC. Amino acid sequence: CASSYGDRYTFTF.

This chain uses TRBV27 with TRBJ1-5; D might be TRBD1 (6 bases). The germline CDR1 and CDR2 sequences are MNHEY and SMNVEV (reference sequence). Between the trimmed V and J ends, which lost 6 bases and 0 bases, there was a span of 9 bases. CDR3 length equals 14 residues. CDR3 DNA sequence: TGTGCCAGCAGGCAGGGGTATAGCAATCAGCCCCAGCATTTT. Translation: CASRQGYSNQPQHF.

The rearrangement joins TRBV11-3 to TRBJ1-1; D is possibly TRBD1 (6 bases). The ends were cut back, 5 bases at V and 5 bases at J, with 15 bases in the middle. Germline values: CDR1 SGHNT, CDR2 YENEEA. CDR3 length: 14 residues. CDR3 region: CASSGTGKRTEAFF. The CDR3 DNA sequence: TGTGCCAGCAGCGGCACAGGGAAAAGAACTGAAGCTTTCTTT.

The chain recombines TRBV10-1 with TRBJ1-5, with 7 bases matching TRBD1. Germline assignment: CDR1 WNHNN and CDR2 SYGVQD (reference sequence). The V gene end was trimmed by 8 bases and the J gene end by 7 bases; junction bases not matched to a gene: 8. The CDR3 sequence is 13 residues long. Written as DNA, the CDR3 is TGCGCCAGCCTAGACAGGGCTGGACAGCCCCAGCATTTT. Translated: CASLDRAGQPQHF.

The chain has TRBV6-6 and TRBJ2-4; D is perhaps TRBD2 (6 bases). The CDR3 spans 14 residues. Trimming left V 7 bases short and J 2 bases short, with 12 bases between. Germline V gene lookup returns CDR1 MNHNY and CDR2 SVGAGI (reference sequence). The CDR3: CASIDGGSKNIQYF. The CDR3, as DNA: TGTGCCAGCATCGACGGGGGTTCCAAAAACATTCAGTACTTC.

V is TRBV6-1 and J is TRBJ2-7, with D possibly being TRBD2 (5 bases). The V gene's germline CDR1 is MNHNS and CDR2 SASEGT. V was trimmed by 7 bases and J by 3 bases, leaving 13 bases between them. This CDR3 has 13 amino acids. The CDR3 is CASNVRTGYEQYF. CDR3 sequence (DNA): TGTGCCAGCAACGTTCGGACTGGCTACGAGCAGTACTTC.

The chain links TRBV19 to TRBJ1-1; a weak D match, TRBD1 (5 bases). This CDR3 comprises 13 residues. The V end lost 4 bases, the J end lost 6 bases, and 12 bases lay between the germline ends. Germline assignment: CDR1 LNHDA and CDR2 SQIVND (reference sequence). CDR3 coding DNA: TGTGCCAGTAGTAGGGGTTGGGGGGCTGAAGCTTTCTTT. It encodes CASSRGWGAEAFF.

The gene calls are TRBV11-2 and TRBJ1-1; tentative D call: TRBD1 (5 bases). Germline lookup yields CDR1 SGHAT and CDR2 FQNNGV. The CDR3 is 15 amino acids. Trimming took 1 base from V and 3 from J, leaving 12 bases between them. This CDR3 is CASSLVQGRDTEAFF. The CDR3 DNA follows: TGTGCCAGCAGCTTAGTTCAGGGAAGGGACACTGAAGCTTTCTTT. The variable domain in full, with the rest retrieved from reference TRBV11-2 and TRBJ1-1, is EAGVAQSPRYKIIEKRQSVAFWCNPISGHATLYWYQQILGQGPKLLIQFQNNGVVDDSQLPKDRFSAERLKGVDSTLKIQPAKLEDSAVYLCASSLVQGRDTEAFFGQGTRLTVV.

This chain connects TRBV11-3 to TRBJ2-1; D not certain. V lost 2 bases and J lost 9, with 8 bases in between. Germline V gene lookup returns CDR1 SGHNT and CDR2 YENEEA. This CDR3 spans 12 amino acids. Here the CDR3 reads CASSLIEAEQFF. For the CDR3, the DNA is TGTGCCAGCAGCTTAATCGAGGCTGAGCAGTTCTTC.

The genes are TRBV7-9 and TRBJ2-2, with TRBD2 matching 11 bases. This CDR3 region has 17 residues. Germline V gene data show CDR1 as SEHNR and CDR2 as FQNEAQ (reference sequence). Trimming removed 5 bases from V and 0 bases from J; junction bases left unmatched: 5. This chain's CDR3 is CASSNSGGAPNTGELFF. Written as DNA, the CDR3 is TGTGCCAGCAGCAATAGCGGGGGGGCCCCGAACACCGGGGAGCTGTTTTTT. The complete variable domain, with remaining parts taken from reference TRBV7-9 and TRBJ2-2, reads DTGVSQNPRHKITKRGQNVTFRCDPISEHNRLYWYRQTLGQGPEFLTYFQNEAQLEKSRLLSDRFSAERPKGSFSTLEIQRTEQGDSAMYLCASSNSGGAPNTGELFFGEGSRLTVL.

The V call is TRBV19, the J call TRBJ2-6; no clear D. Germline V gene data show CDR1 as LNHDA and CDR2 as SQIVND (reference sequence). The CDR3 is 15 amino acids. The V end lost 7 bases, the J end lost 5 bases, and 15 bases lay between the germline ends. Here the CDR3 reads CASMRGTLWANVLTF. CDR3 sequence (DNA): TGTGCCAGTATGAGAGGTACCCTCTGGGCCAACGTCCTGACTTTC.

This clone is identified as medium-sized (0.01 to 0.1%) from frequency. The chain uses TRBV4-3 and TRBJ1-4; no reliable D call. The CDR3 consists of 15 residues. The V end lost 4 bases, the J end lost 0 bases, and 9 bases lay between the germline ends. Germline lookup yields CDR1 LGHNA and CDR2 YSLEER. In DNA, the CDR3 is TGCGCCAGCAGCCCGGACGGGGCAACTAATGAAAAACTGTTTTTT. Amino acids: CASSPDGATNEKLFF.

The V and J genes are TRBV5-4 and TRBJ2-3, with D possibly being TRBD2 (7 bases). Trimming stripped 0 bases from V and 6 bases from J, with 17 bases between. The germline V gene has CDR1 SGHNT and CDR2 YYREEE (reference sequence). The CDR3 totals 16 residues. CDR3: CASSLAGWGGRDTQYF. Written as DNA, the CDR3 is TGTGCCAGCAGCTTGGCCGGGTGGGGGGGCCGGGATACGCAGTATTTT.

Written as DNA, the CDR3 is TGTGCCAGCAGTTTTCGAGGCTCGAGCTCCTACGAGCAGTACTTC. It specifies CASSFRGSSSYEQYF. The chain combines TRBV28 with TRBJ2-7, with unresolved D. With 3 bases removed from V and 0 bases from J, the gap between germline ends came to 12 bases. This CDR3 has 15 amino acids. Germline-derived CDR1 and CDR2 are MDHEN and SYDVKM.

The V and J genes are TRBV27 and TRBJ1-2; D not resolved. Between the trimmed V and J ends, which lost 6 bases and 7 bases, there was a span of 21 bases. The CDR3 has 15 amino acids. Germline lookup yields CDR1 MNHEY and CDR2 SMNVEV (reference sequence). The DNA of the CDR3 is TGTGCCAGCAGCTCAACCGGGTCCTCCACTCGTGGCTACACCTTC. Translating it yields CASSSTGSSTRGYTF.

The chain carries TRBV4-3 and TRBJ2-1, with D possibly TRBD1 on 5 matching bases. This CDR3 is built from 15 residues. Germline-derived CDR1 and CDR2 are LGHNA and YSLEER. V was shortened by 0 bases and J by 5 bases, with 11 bases between the two germline ends. Written as DNA, the CDR3 is TGCGCCAGCAGCCAAGAGGGGCTTGCAGACAATGAGCAGTTCTTC. It specifies CASSQEGLADNEQFF.

In DNA, the CDR3 is TGTGCCACCAGCAACCTTCGACAGGGGGGTGAAGCTTTCTTT. It specifies CATSNLRQGGEAFF. This chain uses TRBV15 with TRBJ1-1; TRBD1 aligns across 9 bases. This CDR3 comprises 14 residues. The germline V gene has CDR1 LNHNV and CDR2 YYDKDF (reference sequence). V lost 4 bases to trimming and J lost 7 bases; unmatched junction nucleotides: 7.

This CDR3 reads CASSLQGYTQYF. CDR3 coding DNA: TGTGCCAGCTCCTTACAGGGCTATACGCAGTATTTT. The V gene is TRBV18, the J gene TRBJ2-3, with D tentatively TRBD1 (6 bases). V shed 6 bases and J shed 7 bases, with 11 bases lying between them. Germline lookup yields CDR1 KGHSH and CDR2 LQKENI. The CDR3 has 12 residues. The variable domain in full, completed from reference TRBV18 and TRBJ2-3, reads NAGVMQNPRHLVRRRGQEARLRCSPMKGHSHVYWYRQLPEEGLKFMVYLQKENIIDESGMPKERFSAEFPKEGPSILRIQQVVRGDSAAYFCASSLQGYTQYFGPGTRLTVL.

This chain uses TRBV6-5 with TRBJ1-2; possible D gene TRBD1, 5 bases. The germline V gene encodes CDR1 MNHEY and CDR2 SVGAGI. Trimming pared 6 bases from V and 6 bases from J, leaving 17 bases between. The CDR3 has 14 residues. CDR3 sequence: CASSPGGALDGYTF. As DNA, the CDR3 is TGTGCCAGCAGCCCCGGAGGGGCCCTTGATGGCTACACCTTC.

This rearrangement joins TRBV6-5 to TRBJ2-7; 11 nucleotides align to TRBD1. V was pared by 5 bases and J by 4 bases, with 4 bases of the junction left unmatched. This CDR3 has 14 amino acids. Germline loops: CDR1 MNHEY, CDR2 SVGAGI. In nucleotides, the CDR3 is TGTGCCAGCAGTGGGGGACAGGGGGGTTACGAGCAGTACTTC. This encodes CASSGGQGGYEQYF.

The rearrangement joins TRBV6-6 to TRBJ2-7; D unclear. Trimming stripped 4 bases from V and 3 bases from J, with 7 bases between. The CDR3 is made up of 12 amino acids. From germline, CDR1 is MNHNY and CDR2 SVGAGI (reference sequence). CDR3 protein: CASSSQIYEQYF. CDR3 nucleotide sequence: TGTGCCAGCAGTTCGCAGATCTACGAGCAGTACTTC.

The chain carries TRBV4-1 and TRBJ1-5; a possible D gene is TRBD1 (6 bases). V lost 1 base and J 4 bases, leaving 23 bases between the germline ends. The CDR3 runs 19 residues. Germline V gene data show CDR1 as MGHRA and CDR2 as YSYEKL. CDR3 nucleotide sequence: TGCGCCAGCAGCCAAGGACCCTTGGGGGGGCAGGGGAGGAATCAGCCCCAGCATTTT. As protein: CASSQGPLGGQGRNQPQHF.

The chain combines TRBV27 with TRBJ1-4; no definite D call. With 7 bases removed from V and 5 bases from J, the gap between germline ends came to 17 bases. This CDR3 comprises 15 residues. CDR1 MNHEY and CDR2 SMNVEV come from the germline V gene (reference sequence). The CDR3 loop is CASKLGGRLNEKLFF. CDR3 nucleotides: TGTGCCAGCAAATTGGGAGGGCGGTTGAATGAAAAACTGTTTTTT. Looking up the rest from reference TRBV27 and TRBJ1-4 gives the full variable domain: EAQVTQNPRYLITVTGKKLTVTCSQNMNHEYMSWYRQDPGLGLRQIYYSMNVEVTDKGDVPEGYKVSRKEKRNFPLILESPSPNQTSLYFCASKLGGRLNEKLFFGSGTQLSVL.